This T cell receptor (beta chain) was profiled in a study of Ad26.COV2.S vaccination and SARS-CoV-2 variants. Study context: The authors gave Ad26.COV2.S intramuscularly, either once or twice 56 days apart.

V shed 2 bases and J shed 8 bases, with 9 bases lying between them. This CDR3 spans 11 amino acids. Germline values: CDR1 GTSNPN, CDR2 SVGIG (reference sequence). Study results and caveats: Vaccine recipients had higher spike-specific TCR breadth than placebo recipients.

Of note for this clone: Its target is not known.

Indicated treatment: 19 received Ad26.COV2.S at low or high dose, single or two shots; about 5 received placebo; per-sample allocation not given. Sampling happened 63 days after the first vaccine or placebo injection. Sequencing was performed with immunoSEQ multiplex PCR; in TCRdb, only in-frame clones are kept and a portion is missing. The table lists about 480,000 clones, roughly 87% of them singletons, with around 13% in the top ten. The chain is built from TRBV30 and TRBJ1-2, with D hard to call. This sequence was found in a person between 18 and 65 years old who received the Ad26.COV2.S COVID-19 vaccine or a placebo. This sample comprised peripheral blood, obtained in a trial of Ad26.COV2.S vaccine versus placebo. The CDR3 protein is CAWSWRSGYTF. The CDR3 nucleotides are TGTGCCTGGAGTTGGAGGTCGGGCTACACCTTC.